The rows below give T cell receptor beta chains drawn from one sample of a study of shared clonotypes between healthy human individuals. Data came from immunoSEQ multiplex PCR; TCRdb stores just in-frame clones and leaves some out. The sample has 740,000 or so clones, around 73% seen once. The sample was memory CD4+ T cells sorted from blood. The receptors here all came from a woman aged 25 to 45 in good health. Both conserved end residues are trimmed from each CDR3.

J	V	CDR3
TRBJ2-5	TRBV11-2	ASSSGAFQETQY
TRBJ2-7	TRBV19	ASSIADRACEQY
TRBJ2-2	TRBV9	ASSVGIGGELF
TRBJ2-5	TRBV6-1	ASSGAGQAQETQY
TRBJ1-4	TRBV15	ATSRPRTGKGHKLF
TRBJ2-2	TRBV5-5	ASSFIAGGSGELF
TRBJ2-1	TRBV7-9	ASSLGLGGYNEQF
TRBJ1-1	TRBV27	ASSLSANTEAF
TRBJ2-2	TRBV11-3	ASSLLSGNGELF
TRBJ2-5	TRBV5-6	ASSLIAAGAIQETQY
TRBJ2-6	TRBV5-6	ASSTHLAASSGANVLT
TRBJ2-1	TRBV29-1	SVASGRKYEQF
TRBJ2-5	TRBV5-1	ASSLEGHPRETQY
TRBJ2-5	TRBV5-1	ASSFVGGEETQY
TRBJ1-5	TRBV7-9	ASSLLGGENQPQH
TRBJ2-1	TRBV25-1	ATRPSGRAYEQF
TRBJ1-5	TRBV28	ASSLIGRAAYSNQPQH
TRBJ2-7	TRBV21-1	ASRHRVGRQY
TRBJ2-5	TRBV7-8	ASRPLAGGETQY
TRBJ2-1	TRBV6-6	ASSLPSSVEQF
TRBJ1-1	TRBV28	ASSLVGTGRYAF
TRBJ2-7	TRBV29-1	SVDHEAGNEQY
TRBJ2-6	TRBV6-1	ASITPSSGANVLT
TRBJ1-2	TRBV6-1	ASMEGRDYGYT
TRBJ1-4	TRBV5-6	ASSLFGTTNEKLF
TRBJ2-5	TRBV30	AWSPGVETQY
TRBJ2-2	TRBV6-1	ASSGWNRKTGELF
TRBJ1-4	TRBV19	ASSREGFNEKLF
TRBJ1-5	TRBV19	ASSRGQGGTPQH
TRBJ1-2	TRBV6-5	ASSYREGFAPHGYT
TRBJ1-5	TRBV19	ASAKSWGSNQPQH
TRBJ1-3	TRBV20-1	SVVQRNTIY
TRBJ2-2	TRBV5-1	ASNPSGSRSTGELF